These 26 T cell receptor beta chains share one sample of origin, sequenced in a study of blood T cell repertoires in COVID-19. Data came from immunoSEQ multiplex PCR; TCRdb stores just in-frame clones and leaves some out. The sample comprises around 310,000 clones, 85% to 90% of which are singletons, and over 9% rests with the top ten. What was sequenced was PBMCs or T cells enriched from blood (not recorded which). The receptors originated from a woman aged 25 to 45 who had recovered from COVID-19.

This chain uses TRBV30 with TRBJ1-2, with 10 positions matching TRBD1. The CDR3 is 14 residues long. Germline V gene data show CDR1 as GTSNPN and CDR2 as SVGIG (reference sequence). V lost 5 bases to trimming and J lost 7 bases; unmatched junction nucleotides: 10. In DNA form, the CDR3 reads TGTGCCTGGTTTCCGGGACAGGGGATGAGTGGCTACACCTTC. It encodes CAWFPGQGMSGYTF. The full variable domain, rest sourced from reference TRBV30 and TRBJ1-2, is SQTIHQWPATLVQPVGSPLSLECTVEGTSNPNLYWYRQAAGRGLQLLFYSVGIGQISSEVPQNLSASRPQDRQFILSSKKLLLSDSGFYLCAWFPGQGMSGYTFGSGTRLTVV.

This clone was recorded only once. The J gene is TRBJ1-5, the V gene TRBV7-9; 9 positions agree with TRBD1. The CDR3 extends over 14 amino acids. The germline gives CDR1 SEHNR, CDR2 FQNEAQ (reference sequence). J lost 6 bases, V lost 5 bases, and 5 bases had no gene match. The CDR3 spells CASSLGQGLQPQHF. The CDR3 coding sequence is TGTGCCAGCAGCCTCGGACAGGGGCTTCAGCCCCAGCATTTT.

The chain links TRBV6-1 to TRBJ2-2; D perhaps matches TRBD1 (6 bases). CDR3 length: 16 residues. Germline CDR1 reads MNHNS; CDR2 reads SASEGT. Deletions cut 2 bases from V and 6 bases from J, with 16 bases between. Here the CDR3 reads CASSEYARGPAGELFF. CDR3 DNA sequence: TGTGCCAGCAGTGAATATGCCAGGGGCCCGGCCGGGGAGCTGTTTTTT.

The chain couples TRBV6-1 to TRBJ2-7; D gene unclear. Trimming left V 1 base short and J 0 bases short, with 10 bases between. Germline CDR1 and CDR2: MNHNS and SASEGT. The CDR3 runs 15 residues. The CDR3 sequence: CASSEVQATSYEQYF. The CDR3, as DNA: TGTGCCAGCAGTGAAGTCCAGGCGACCTCCTACGAGCAGTACTTC.

J is TRBJ1-6 and V is TRBV18; D unclear. From germline, CDR1 is KGHSH and CDR2 LQKENI. The ends were cut back, 1 base at V and 7 bases at J, with 14 bases in the middle. This CDR3 comprises 16 residues. The DNA of the CDR3 is TGTGCCAGCTCACCACGGGTTTGGGCAGAGAATTCACCCCTCCACTTT. Translated: CASSPRVWAENSPLHF. Full variable domain (rest looked up from reference TRBV18 and TRBJ1-6): NAGVMQNPRHLVRRRGQEARLRCSPMKGHSHVYWYRQLPEEGLKFMVYLQKENIIDESGMPKERFSAEFPKEGPSILRIQQVVRGDSAAYFCASSPRVWAENSPLHFGNGTRLTVT.

The gene calls are TRBV3-1 (or the pseudogene TRBV3-2) and TRBJ1-2; no clear D. The CDR3 length is 14 residues. From germline, CDR1 is LGHDT and CDR2 YNNKEL (reference sequence). Deletions cut 4 bases from V and 5 bases from J, with 14 bases between. CDR3 amino acids: CASSPDIQIYGYTF. The CDR3 DNA reads TGTGCCAGCAGCCCTGACATTCAGATTTATGGCTACACCTTC.

This clone was counted a few times. The DNA for the CDR3 is TGTGCCAGCAGTTACGATGGTTACATGAACACTGAAGCTTTCTTT. Translation: CASSYDGYMNTEAFF. This chain connects TRBV6-2 or TRBV6-3 to TRBJ1-1, with no clear D. Deletions cut 2 bases from V and 0 bases from J, with 10 bases between. The CDR3 has 15 amino acids. Germline CDR1 reads MNHEY; CDR2 reads SVGEGT.

The V gene is TRBV27, the J gene TRBJ2-7; D remains ambiguous. Trimming cost V 6 bases and J 6 bases, with 9 bases left between them. The CDR3 is 11 amino acids. From germline, CDR1 is MNHEY and CDR2 SMNVEV (reference sequence). The CDR3 coding sequence is TGTGCCAGCAGCCCGGGTAGCGAGCAGTACTTC. This encodes CASSPGSEQYF.

The J gene is TRBJ2-7, the V gene TRBV4-1, with 9 nucleotides matching TRBD2. Germline lookup yields CDR1 MGHRA and CDR2 YSYEKL. V shed 0 bases, J shed 6 bases, and the junction held 6 bases outside the gene matches. This CDR3 has 15 residues. As DNA, the CDR3 is TGCGCCAGCAGCCAAGATCTGGCTAGCGGGATCGAGCAGTACTTC. Translated: CASSQDLASGIEQYF.

CDR3 amino acids: CASSIPGGRGEKLFF. The CDR3 DNA follows: TGTGCCAGTAGTATTCCCGGGGGACGCGGTGAAAAACTGTTTTTT. The chain joins TRBV19 to TRBJ1-4, with TRBD1 as a possible D gene (5 bases). V lost 3 bases to trimming and J lost 7 bases, with 15 bases between them. Per the germline V gene, CDR1 is LNHDA and CDR2 is SQIVND (reference sequence). The CDR3 covers 15 residues.

This chain joins TRBV12-3 or TRBV12-4 and TRBJ1-1; tentative D call: TRBD1 (5 bases). This CDR3 comprises 12 residues. Trimming took off 2 bases at V and 8 bases at J, with 9 bases between the two ends. The CDR3: CASSLLGGEAFF. The CDR3 coding sequence is TGTGCCAGCAGTTTATTGGGGGGGGAAGCTTTCTTT.

This rearrangement joins TRBV23-1 to TRBJ2-3; 12 bases are shared with TRBD2. TRBV23-1 is an ORF, with its function uncertain. V was clipped by 4 bases and J by 0 bases; unmatched bases: 5. This CDR3 has 17 residues. This CDR3 reads CASSRLAGVRSTDTQYF. The DNA for the CDR3 is TGCGCCAGCAGTCGACTAGCGGGAGTAAGAAGCACAGATACGCAGTATTTT.

The rearrangement uses TRBV12-3 or TRBV12-4 and TRBJ1-2; no reliable D call. Trimming pared 6 bases from V and 9 bases from J, leaving 17 bases between. The CDR3 totals 13 residues. CDR3 loop: CASSLTDPFRYTF. The CDR3 DNA reads TGTGCCAGCAGCCTGACTGACCCCTTTCGCTACACCTTC.

This chain joins TRBV27 and TRBJ2-7; no clear D. This CDR3 has 11 residues. V gave up 4 bases and J gave up 4 bases, with 5 bases separating them. Germline V gives CDR1 MNHEY, CDR2 SMNVEV (reference sequence). This CDR3 reads CASSSLYEQYF. The CDR3 DNA reads TGTGCCAGCAGTTCCTTGTACGAGCAGTACTTC.

The chain couples TRBV27 to TRBJ2-5; D is ambiguous. Germline-derived CDR1 and CDR2 are MNHEY and SMNVEV (reference sequence). V gave up 7 bases and J gave up 7 bases, with 4 bases separating them. The CDR3 spans 9 residues. The CDR3 loop reads CASIWTQYF. CDR3 sequence (DNA): TGTGCCAGCATCTGGACCCAGTACTTC.

The rearrangement uses TRBV5-1 and TRBJ2-2, with 9 bases that match TRBD1. This CDR3 contains 18 residues. V lost 0 bases and J lost 2; bases outside the gene matches: 8. Germline V gene data show CDR1 as SGHRS and CDR2 as YFSETQ. The CDR3 is CASSLVTGGVINTGELFF. The DNA of the CDR3 is TGCGCCAGCAGCTTGGTCACAGGGGGCGTTATTAACACCGGGGAGCTGTTTTTT.

The CDR3 bases are TGTGCCAGCAGCCAAGATGTGAGGGAGAGCAGGTTTTTT. Translated: CASSQDVRESRFF. The V gene is TRBV3-1 (or the pseudogene TRBV3-2), the J gene TRBJ2-2; TRBD2 is a possible D gene (5 bases). The CDR3 contains 13 residues. Trimming took off 0 bases at V and 16 bases at J, with 15 bases between the two ends. Germline-derived CDR1 and CDR2 are LGHDT and YNNKEL (reference sequence).

V gene TRBV28 combines with J gene TRBJ2-7, with a weak D call TRBD2 (6 bases). Germline CDR1 MDHEN, CDR2 SYDVKM. The V end lost 3 bases, the J end lost 3 bases, and 9 bases lay between the germline ends. The CDR3 is 13 residues long. DNA of the CDR3: TGTGCCAGCAGTTTCGGGGGTTACTACGAGCAGTACTTC. Its protein is CASSFGGYYEQYF.

The J gene is TRBJ1-4, the V gene TRBV28; the D gene is possibly TRBD1 (5 bases). Germline assignment: CDR1 MDHEN and CDR2 SYDVKM. The CDR3 has 14 amino acids. The CDR3 sequence is CAGGGVGYGEKLFF. In DNA form, the CDR3 reads TGTGCAGGCGGGGGGGTGGGGTATGGTGAAAAACTGTTTTTT.

The chain links TRBV6-5 to TRBJ1-1; possible D gene TRBD1, 5 bases. CDR1 is MNHEY and CDR2 is SVGAGI in the germline V gene. V was clipped by 2 bases and J by 4 bases, with 11 bases between them. The CDR3 contains 14 residues. CDR3 loop: CASSYIGGSTEAFF. The CDR3 nucleotides read TGTGCCAGCAGTTACATTGGGGGGAGCACTGAAGCTTTCTTT.

The chain is built from TRBV6-5 and TRBJ2-7; the D gene is possibly TRBD2 (5 bases). The V end was cut by 5 bases, the J end by 9 bases, with 23 bases between. Germline lookup yields CDR1 MNHEY and CDR2 SVGAGI. The CDR3 sequence is 15 residues long. CDR3 loop: CASSTRTVNGRGQYF. DNA of the CDR3: TGTGCCAGCAGTACACGGACGGTCAACGGTCGGGGGCAGTACTTC.

This rearrangement joins TRBV5-1 to TRBJ2-3; 10 bases agree with TRBD2. Losses at the gene ends were 4 bases for V and 1 base for J; bases not matched to a gene: 6. Germline V lookup: CDR1 SGHRS, CDR2 YFSETQ. The CDR3 extends over 16 amino acids. The CDR3 region is CASSPAGTSGTDTQYF. The CDR3 DNA is TGCGCCAGCAGCCCGGCCGGGACTAGCGGCACAGATACGCAGTATTTT.

This chain connects TRBV6-5 to TRBJ1-3, with D unresolved. Trimming pared 0 bases from V and 0 bases from J, leaving 9 bases between. Germline V lookup: CDR1 MNHEY, CDR2 SVGAGI. The CDR3 has 16 residues. CDR3 amino acids: CASSYSIAASGNTIYF. CDR3 sequence (DNA): TGTGCCAGCAGTTACTCGATAGCGGCCTCTGGAAACACCATATATTTT.

This clone was observed once. The V and J genes are TRBV2 and TRBJ1-2; D remains ambiguous. V was cut by 0 bases and J by 5 bases, with 19 bases left in between. The CDR3 consists of 17 residues. Germline V gives CDR1 SNHLY, CDR2 FYNNEI. The CDR3 spells CASSEALLWEIFYGYTF. Written as DNA, the CDR3 is TGTGCCAGCAGTGAAGCGCTTCTGTGGGAGATTTTTTATGGCTACACCTTC.

J is TRBJ2-7 and V is TRBV18, with D possibly matching TRBD2 (5 bases). Trimming removed 4 bases at V and 7 bases at J, with 11 bases between. CDR3 length: 12 residues. Per germline, CDR1 KGHSH and CDR2 LQKENI. DNA of the CDR3: TGTGCCAGCTCACTAGGGAGTTCGGAGCAGTACTTC. Translating it yields CASSLGSSEQYF.

The J gene is TRBJ1-3, the V gene TRBV9; D call uncertain. The germline V gene encodes CDR1 SGDLS and CDR2 YYNGEE. V was clipped by 3 bases and J by 0 bases, with 7 bases between them. The CDR3 contains 14 residues. The CDR3 loop reads CASSAQSSGNTIYF. CDR3 bases: TGTGCCAGCAGCGCACAGAGCTCTGGAAACACCATATATTTT.